This TCR beta chain appears in the sequencing data of a study of T cell responses to AZD1222 COVID-19 vaccine. Study observations and caveats: Spike regions recognized by vaccine-associated CD4 TCRs spanned the protein, led by 160-218 and 743-854. The donor group comprised mostly white British people and more females; the analysis possibly underestimated clonal diversity. Only a handful of AZD1222 recipients, several in all, had baseline seropositivity. Targeting of unmutated variant regions was reportedly seen in nearly half of spike-specific TCRs.

Germline V gene lookup returns CDR1 SGDLS and CDR2 YYNGEE. V lost 0 bases and J lost 3, with 9 bases in between. CDR3 size: 14 residues. For this clone: Its target is unknown.

TCRdb's table, derived via immunoSEQ multiplex PCR, lists solely in-frame clones and lacks some. The sample contains some 190,000 clones, 70% to 90% of which appear only once. J is TRBJ1-1 and V is TRBV9; D is uncertain. The sequencing used peripheral blood, collected on day 0 of AZD1222 vaccination. This TCR was recovered from an adult in good health. CDR3 DNA: TGTGCCAGCAGCGTAGGGCTGTTTGACACTGAAGCTTTCTTT. Its translation is CASSVGLFDTEAFF.